The present T cell receptor beta chain was sequenced within a study of cytomegalovirus exposure and HLA in healthy donors. Regarding the study as a whole: Researchers counted some 150 TCR beta chains as cytomegalovirus-associated. Accurate prediction of HLA-A and HLA-B alleles (for most subjects) was reportedly achieved from TCR beta sequences. In a later analysis, productive TCRs from donors in an Asian-associated ancestry cluster reportedly carried fewer N-insertions than the cohort mean.

A multiplex PCR was run with 60 Vbeta primers and 13 Jbeta primers. Per the original data handling: The authors later counted roughly 77 million unique TCR beta chains, 8.5 million to 13 million of them shared. Clones were read by immunoSEQ multiplex PCR, and TCRdb kept only the in-frame ones, dropping some. That table is the source of V, J and clone size, and D and trimming were worked out from the DNA. The profile shows around 180,000 clones, around 73% of them singletons. As regards this clone: Its antigen is as yet unknown.

Germline CDR1 MNHNY, CDR2 SVGAGI (reference sequence). V shed 7 bases and J shed 0 bases, with 16 bases lying between them. The length of the CDR3 is 15 residues. This receptor was obtained from a man aged 60-69 years in good health and CMV-seronegative. The chain couples TRBV6-6 to TRBJ2-7; D is perhaps TRBD2 (7 bases). The sample consisted of PBMCs. The CDR3: CASKDGGRTSYEQYF. In DNA, the CDR3 is TGTGCCAGCAAGGACGGGGGGCGTACCTCCTACGAGCAGTACTTC.